This passage covers 9 T cell receptor beta chains from one sample sequenced in a study of response to subunit inactivated influenza vaccine. MiXCR, applied by TCRdb to the RT-PCR reads, yields one record per CDR3 protein. The sample shows around 200,000 distinct CDR3 sequences, around an eighth of them seen only once. Here the sequenced sample was CD8+ T cells sorted from PBMCs, taken 5 to 6 days after vaccination. All receptors derive from a man aged 50-59 years who received an inactivated influenza vaccine.

The chain couples TRBV20-1 to TRBJ1-6; D possibly corresponds to TRBD1 (6 bases). The germline V and J ends were trimmed by 6 bases and 3 bases, with 15 bases remaining between them. Looked up from germline, CDR1 is DFQATT and CDR2 is SNEGSKA (reference sequence). There are 15 residues in the CDR3. The CDR3 DNA sequence: TGCAGTGCCAACGGACAGCTAGGCTATAATTCACCCCTCCACTTT. It specifies CSANGQLGYNSPLHF.

This clonotype was counted between two and nine times. The chain is built from TRBV20-1 and TRBJ2-7, with D possibly being TRBD1 or TRBD2 (5 bases each). Between the trimmed V and J ends, which lost 4 bases and 3 bases, there was a span of 13 bases. The CDR3 covers 13 residues. Germline V lookup: CDR1 DFQATT, CDR2 SNEGSKA (reference sequence). The CDR3 loop is CSAMGPEYYEQYF. The DNA of the CDR3 is TGCAGTGCTATGGGACCCGAATACTACGAGCAGTACTTC.

The V and J genes are TRBV7-6 and TRBJ2-3; 9 nucleotides agree with TRBD1. The V gene's germline CDR1 is SGHVS and CDR2 FNYEAQ. V lost 5 bases to trimming and J lost 5 bases; unmatched junction nucleotides: 8. The CDR3 runs 15 residues. CDR3 sequence reads: CASSHGQGLGDTQYF. The DNA for the CDR3 is TGTGCCAGCAGCCATGGACAGGGGTTGGGAGATACGCAGTATTTT. Using reference TRBV7-6 and TRBJ2-3 for the parts outside the CDR3, the full variable domain is GAGVSQSPRYKVTKRGQDVALRCDPISGHVSLYWYRQALGQGPEFLTYFNYEAQQDKSGLPNDRFSAERPEGSISTLTIQRTEQRDSAMYRCASSHGQGLGDTQYFGPGTRLTVL.

This clonotype showed up just a few times. The chain is built from TRBV4-2 and TRBJ2-5, with D tentatively TRBD1 or TRBD2 (5 bases each). This CDR3 is 14 amino acids long. V lost 1 base, J lost 5 bases, and 11 bases lay in between. Germline-derived CDR1 and CDR2 are LGHNA and YNFKEQ. The CDR3: CASSQVSEGETQYF. Written as DNA, the CDR3 is TGTGCCAGCAGCCAAGTCTCCGAGGGGGAGACCCAGTACTTC.

The genes are TRBV29-1 and TRBJ2-4, with D perhaps TRBD1 (5 bases). Germline CDR1 reads SQVTM; CDR2 reads ANQGSEA. V lost 5 bases and J lost 5, with 10 bases in between. The CDR3 contains 12 residues. DNA of the CDR3: TGCAGCGTTAGGGGCGCGGAAAACATTCAGTACTTC. This gives the protein CSVRGAENIQYF.

V gene TRBV4-1 combines with J gene TRBJ1-5; D is unresolved. The CDR3 loop spans 14 amino acids. Germline lookup yields CDR1 MGHRA and CDR2 YSYEKL. V was cut by 1 base and J by 5 bases, with 9 bases left in between. The CDR3 spells CASSQGPADQPQHF. The CDR3 DNA is TGCGCCAGCAGCCAAGGCCCGGCCGATCAGCCCCAGCATTTT.

V is TRBV13 and J is TRBJ1-1; D gene ambiguous. CDR3 length: 14 residues. V was clipped by 4 bases and J by 1 base, with 10 bases between them. Germline-derived CDR1 and CDR2 are PRHDT and FYEKMQ (reference sequence). The CDR3 DNA sequence: TGTGCCAGCAGCTCCCGAGCGGGGAACACTGAAGCTTTCTTT. Residues: CASSSRAGNTEAFF.

This clonotype was found a few times. The rearrangement links TRBV10-3 to TRBJ1-1; D may be TRBD1 (6 bases). There are 10 residues in the CDR3. V was pared by 7 bases and J by 7 bases, with 7 bases between. Germline CDR1 reads ENHRY; CDR2 reads SYGVKD. The DNA for the CDR3 is TGTGCCATCAAGGGGGGTGAAGCTTTCTTT. It yields the protein CAIKGGEAFF.

The chain joins TRBV5-5 to TRBJ2-2; 8 bases align to TRBD2. Germline CDR1 is SGHKS and CDR2 is YYEKEE (reference sequence). The CDR3 contains 15 residues. V was clipped by 2 bases and J by 7 bases; unmatched bases: 7. The CDR3 DNA reads as TGTGCCAGCAGCTTTTCAGCGGGAGATGGCGGGGAGCTGTTTTTT. Amino acid sequence: CASSFSAGDGGELFF.